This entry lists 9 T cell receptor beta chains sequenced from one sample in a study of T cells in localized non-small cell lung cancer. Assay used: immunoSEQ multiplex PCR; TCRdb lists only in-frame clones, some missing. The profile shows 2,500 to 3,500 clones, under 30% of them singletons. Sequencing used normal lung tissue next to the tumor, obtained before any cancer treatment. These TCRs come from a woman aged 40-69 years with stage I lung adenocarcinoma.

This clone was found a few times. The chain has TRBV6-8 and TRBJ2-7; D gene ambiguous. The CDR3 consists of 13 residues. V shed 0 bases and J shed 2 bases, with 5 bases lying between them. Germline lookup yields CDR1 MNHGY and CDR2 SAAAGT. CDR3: CASSYSGPYEQYF. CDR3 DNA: TGTGCCAGCAGTTACTCTGGGCCCTACGAGCAGTACTTC.

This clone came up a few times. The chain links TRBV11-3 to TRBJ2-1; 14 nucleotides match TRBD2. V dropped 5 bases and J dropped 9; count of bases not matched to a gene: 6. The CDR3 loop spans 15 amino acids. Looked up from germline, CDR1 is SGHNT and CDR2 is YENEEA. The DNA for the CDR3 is TGTGCCAGCAGCCCGGGACTAGCGGGAGTAAGTGAGCAGTTCTTC. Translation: CASSPGLAGVSEQFF.

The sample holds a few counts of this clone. The DNA of the CDR3 is TGTGCCAGCGTCCTGGCAGGGGCCGTTGTTATTGAGACCCAGTACTTC. It yields the protein CASVLAGAVVIETQYF. This rearrangement joins TRBV6-8 to TRBJ2-5; D possibly corresponds to TRBD1 (6 bases). The CDR3 totals 16 residues. Germline CDR1 MNHGY, CDR2 SAAAGT. Trimming took 8 bases from V and 5 from J, leaving 24 bases between them.

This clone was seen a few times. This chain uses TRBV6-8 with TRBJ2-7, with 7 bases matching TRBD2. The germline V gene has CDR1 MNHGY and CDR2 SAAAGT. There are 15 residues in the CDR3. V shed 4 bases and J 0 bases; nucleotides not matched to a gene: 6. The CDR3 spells CASSLSGGSSYEQYF. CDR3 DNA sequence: TGTGCCAGCAGTTTATCGGGCGGGAGCTCCTACGAGCAGTACTTC.

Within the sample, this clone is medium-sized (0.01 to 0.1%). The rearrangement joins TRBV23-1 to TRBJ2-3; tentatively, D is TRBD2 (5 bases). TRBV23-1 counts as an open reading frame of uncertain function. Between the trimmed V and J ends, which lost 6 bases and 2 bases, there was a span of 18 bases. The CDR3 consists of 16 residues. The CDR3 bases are TGCGCCAGCAGCCAAGATCTCGAGGGATACACAGATACGCAGTATTTT. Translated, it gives CASSQDLEGYTDTQYF.

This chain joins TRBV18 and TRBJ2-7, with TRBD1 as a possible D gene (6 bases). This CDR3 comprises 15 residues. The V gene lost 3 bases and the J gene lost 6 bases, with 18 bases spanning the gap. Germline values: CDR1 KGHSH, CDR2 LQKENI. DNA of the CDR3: TGTGCCAGCTCACCGGTCCAGGGGAACTACGGCGAGCAGTACTTC. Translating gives CASSPVQGNYGEQYF.

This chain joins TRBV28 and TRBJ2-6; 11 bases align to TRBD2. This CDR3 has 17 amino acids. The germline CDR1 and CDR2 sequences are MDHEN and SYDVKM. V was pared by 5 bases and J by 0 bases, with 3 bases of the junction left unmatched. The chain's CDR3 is CASSPGTSGSGANVLTF. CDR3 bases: TGTGCCAGCAGTCCCGGGACTAGCGGCTCTGGGGCCAACGTCCTGACTTTC.

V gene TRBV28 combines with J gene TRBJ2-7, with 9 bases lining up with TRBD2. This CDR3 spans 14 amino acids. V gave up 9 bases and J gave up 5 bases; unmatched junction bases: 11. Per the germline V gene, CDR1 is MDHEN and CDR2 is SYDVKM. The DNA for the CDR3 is TGTGCCAGTTCGCGTCTTAGCGGGAGAAACGAGCAGTACTTC. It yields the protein CASSRLSGRNEQYF.

For the CDR3, the DNA is TGTGCCAGCTCACCATGGAACTATGGCTACACCTTC. Its protein product is CASSPWNYGYTF. The rearrangement joins TRBV18 to TRBJ1-2; D is ambiguous. CDR3 size: 12 residues. Between the trimmed V and J ends, which lost 2 bases and 2 bases, there was a span of 3 bases. CDR1 is KGHSH, CDR2 LQKENI, per germline.